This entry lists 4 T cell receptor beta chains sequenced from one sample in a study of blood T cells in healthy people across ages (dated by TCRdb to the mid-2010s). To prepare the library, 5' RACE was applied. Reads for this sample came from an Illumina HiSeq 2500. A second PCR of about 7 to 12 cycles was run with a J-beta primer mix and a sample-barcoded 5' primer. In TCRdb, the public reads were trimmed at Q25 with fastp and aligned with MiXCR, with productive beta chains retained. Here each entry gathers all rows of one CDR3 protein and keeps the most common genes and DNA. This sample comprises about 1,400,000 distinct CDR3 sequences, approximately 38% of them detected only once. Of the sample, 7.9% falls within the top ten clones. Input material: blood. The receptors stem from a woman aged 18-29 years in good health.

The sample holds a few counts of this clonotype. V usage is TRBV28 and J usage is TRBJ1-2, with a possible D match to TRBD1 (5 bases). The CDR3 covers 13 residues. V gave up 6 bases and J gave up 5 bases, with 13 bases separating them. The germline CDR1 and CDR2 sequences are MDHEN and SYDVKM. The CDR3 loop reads CASSGQGSYGYTF. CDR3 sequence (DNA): TGTGCCAGCAGCGGTCAGGGTTCTTATGGCTACACCTTC.

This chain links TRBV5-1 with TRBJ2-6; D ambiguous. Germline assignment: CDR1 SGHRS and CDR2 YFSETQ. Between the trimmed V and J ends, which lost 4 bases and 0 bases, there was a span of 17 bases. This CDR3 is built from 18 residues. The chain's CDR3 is CASSQRPTSSSGANVLTF. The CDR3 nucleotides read TGCGCCAGCAGCCAGAGACCTACTTCCAGCTCTGGGGCCAACGTCCTGACTTTC.

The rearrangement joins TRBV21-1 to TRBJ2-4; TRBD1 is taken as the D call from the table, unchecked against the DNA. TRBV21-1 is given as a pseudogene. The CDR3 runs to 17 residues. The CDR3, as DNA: TGTGCCAGCAGCAAATCCAGGGTCGCTTTGGCCAAAAACATTCAGTACTTC. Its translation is CASSKSRVALAKNIQYF.

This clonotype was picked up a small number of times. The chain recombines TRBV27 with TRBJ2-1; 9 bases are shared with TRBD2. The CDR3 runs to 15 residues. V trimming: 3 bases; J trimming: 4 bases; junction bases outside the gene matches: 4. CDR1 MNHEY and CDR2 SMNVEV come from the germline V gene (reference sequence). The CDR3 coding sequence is TGTGCCAGCAGTTTTCTAGCGGGAAGATACAATGAGCAGTTCTTC. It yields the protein CASSFLAGRYNEQFF.